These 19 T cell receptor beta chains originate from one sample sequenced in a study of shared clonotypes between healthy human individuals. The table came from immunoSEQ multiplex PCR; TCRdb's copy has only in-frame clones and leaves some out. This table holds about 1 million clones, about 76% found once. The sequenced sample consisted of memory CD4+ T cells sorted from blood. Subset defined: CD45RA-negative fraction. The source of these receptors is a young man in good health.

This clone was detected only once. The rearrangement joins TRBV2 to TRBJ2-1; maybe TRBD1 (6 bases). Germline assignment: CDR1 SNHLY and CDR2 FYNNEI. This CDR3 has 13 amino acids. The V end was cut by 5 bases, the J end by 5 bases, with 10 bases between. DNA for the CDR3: TGTGCCAGCAGTCCAGACAGGAACAATGAGCAGTTCTTC. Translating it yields CASSPDRNNEQFF.

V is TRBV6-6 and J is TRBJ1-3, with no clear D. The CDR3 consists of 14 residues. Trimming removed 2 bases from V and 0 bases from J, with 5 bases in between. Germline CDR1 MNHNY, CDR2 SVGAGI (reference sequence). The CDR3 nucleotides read TGTGCCAGCAGTTACGGGTCCTCTGGAAACACCATATATTTT. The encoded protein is CASSYGSSGNTIYF.

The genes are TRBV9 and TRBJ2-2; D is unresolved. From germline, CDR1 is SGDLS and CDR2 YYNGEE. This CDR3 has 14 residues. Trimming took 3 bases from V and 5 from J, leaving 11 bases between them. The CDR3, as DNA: TGTGCCAGCAGCGCGATGGTCAAGACCGGGGAGCTGTTTTTT. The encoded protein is CASSAMVKTGELFF.

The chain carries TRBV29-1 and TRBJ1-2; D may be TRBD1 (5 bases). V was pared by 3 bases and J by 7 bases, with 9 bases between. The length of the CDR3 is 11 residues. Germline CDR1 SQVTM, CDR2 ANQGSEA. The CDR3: CSVEEGLGYTF. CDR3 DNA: TGCAGCGTTGAGGAGGGGCTTGGCTACACCTTC. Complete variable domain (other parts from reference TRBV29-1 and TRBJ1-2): SAVISQKPSRDICQRGTSLTIQCQVDSQVTMMFWYRQQPGQSLTLIATANQGSEATYESGFVIDKFPISRPNLTFSTLTVSNMSPEDSSIYLCSVEEGLGYTFGSGTRLTVV.

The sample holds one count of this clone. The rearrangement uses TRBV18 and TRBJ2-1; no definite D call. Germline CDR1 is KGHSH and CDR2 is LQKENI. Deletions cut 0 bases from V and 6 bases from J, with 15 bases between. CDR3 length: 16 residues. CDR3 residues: CASSPPNGRGINEQFF. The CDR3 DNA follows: TGTGCCAGCTCACCACCGAACGGGCGAGGTATCAATGAGCAGTTCTTC.

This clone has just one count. CDR3 loop: CASSFEGYGYTF. CDR3 nucleotide sequence: TGCGCCAGCAGCTTCGAGGGCTATGGCTACACCTTC. This rearrangement joins TRBV5-1 to TRBJ1-2; D gene ambiguous. The CDR3 is made up of 12 amino acids. Trimming removed 2 bases from V and 4 bases from J, with 6 bases in between. Germline CDR1 SGHRS, CDR2 YFSETQ.

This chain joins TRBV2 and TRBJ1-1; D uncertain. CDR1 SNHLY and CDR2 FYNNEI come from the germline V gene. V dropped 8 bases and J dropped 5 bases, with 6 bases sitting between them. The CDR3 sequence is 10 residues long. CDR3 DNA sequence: TGTGCCAGCCTTACGACTGAAGCTTTCTTT. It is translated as CASLTTEAFF.

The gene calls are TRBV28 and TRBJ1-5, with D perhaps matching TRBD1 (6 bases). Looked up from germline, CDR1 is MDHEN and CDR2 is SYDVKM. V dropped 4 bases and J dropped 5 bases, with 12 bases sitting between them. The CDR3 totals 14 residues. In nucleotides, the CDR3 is TGTGCCAGCAGTTCCGACAGGTTTTATCAGCCCCAGCATTTT. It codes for CASSSDRFYQPQHF.

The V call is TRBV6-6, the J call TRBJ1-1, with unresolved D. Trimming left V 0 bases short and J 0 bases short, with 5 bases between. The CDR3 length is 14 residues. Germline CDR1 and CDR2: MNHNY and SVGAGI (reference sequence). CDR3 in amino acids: CASSYSVMNTEAFF. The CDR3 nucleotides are TGTGCCAGCAGTTACTCGGTCATGAACACTGAAGCTTTCTTT.

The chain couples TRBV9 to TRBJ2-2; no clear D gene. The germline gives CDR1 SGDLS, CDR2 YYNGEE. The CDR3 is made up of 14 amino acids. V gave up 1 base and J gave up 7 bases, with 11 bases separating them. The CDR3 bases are TGTGCCAGCAGCGTACAATCCGGCCGCGGGGAGCTGTTTTTT. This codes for CASSVQSGRGELFF.

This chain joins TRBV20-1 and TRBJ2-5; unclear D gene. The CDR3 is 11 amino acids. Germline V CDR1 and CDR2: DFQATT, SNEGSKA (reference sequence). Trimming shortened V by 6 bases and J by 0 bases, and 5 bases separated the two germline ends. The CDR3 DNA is TGCAGTGCCGAGTACCAAGAGACCCAGTACTTC. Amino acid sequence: CSAEYQETQYF.

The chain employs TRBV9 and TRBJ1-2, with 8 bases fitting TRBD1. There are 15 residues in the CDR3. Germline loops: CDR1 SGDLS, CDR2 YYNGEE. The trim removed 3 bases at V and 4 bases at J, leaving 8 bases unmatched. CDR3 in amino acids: CASSATLGQGYGYTF. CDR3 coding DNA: TGTGCCAGCAGCGCTACCCTTGGACAGGGCTATGGCTACACCTTC.

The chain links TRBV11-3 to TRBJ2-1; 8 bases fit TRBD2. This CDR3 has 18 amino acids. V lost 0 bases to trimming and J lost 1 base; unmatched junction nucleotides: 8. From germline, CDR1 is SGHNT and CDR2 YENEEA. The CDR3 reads CASSLDRGSGVSYNEQFF. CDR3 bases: TGTGCCAGCAGCTTAGATCGGGGTAGCGGGGTTTCCTACAATGAGCAGTTCTTC.

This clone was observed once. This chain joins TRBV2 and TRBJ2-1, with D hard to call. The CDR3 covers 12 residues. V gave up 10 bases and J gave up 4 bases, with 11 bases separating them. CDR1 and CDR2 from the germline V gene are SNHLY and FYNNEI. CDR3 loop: CATQTEYNEQFF. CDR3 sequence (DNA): TGTGCCACCCAAACAGAATACAATGAGCAGTTCTTC.

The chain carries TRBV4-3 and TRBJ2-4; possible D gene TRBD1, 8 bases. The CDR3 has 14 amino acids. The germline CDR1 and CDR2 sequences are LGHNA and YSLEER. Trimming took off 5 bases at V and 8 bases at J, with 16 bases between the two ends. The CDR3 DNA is TGCGCCAGCAGCTCCCGGACAGGGAGGGACATTCAGTACTTC. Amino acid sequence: CASSSRTGRDIQYF.

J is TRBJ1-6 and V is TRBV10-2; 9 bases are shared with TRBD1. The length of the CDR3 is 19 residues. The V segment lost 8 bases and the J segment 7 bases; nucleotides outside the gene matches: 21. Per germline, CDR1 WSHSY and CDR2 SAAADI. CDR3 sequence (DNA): TGCGCCAGCGCGATTTCGGGACAGGGATCTCTGGTGCTCAATTCACCCCTCCACTTT. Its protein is CASAISGQGSLVLNSPLHF.

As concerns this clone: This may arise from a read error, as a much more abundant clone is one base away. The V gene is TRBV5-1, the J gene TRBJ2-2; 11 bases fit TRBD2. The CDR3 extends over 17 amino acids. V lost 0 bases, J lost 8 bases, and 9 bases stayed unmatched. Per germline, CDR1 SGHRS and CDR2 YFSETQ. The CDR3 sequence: CASSLARLAGKLGELFF. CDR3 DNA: TGCGCCAGCAGCTTGGCGAGACTAGCGGGAAAGTTGGGGGAGCTGTTTTTT.

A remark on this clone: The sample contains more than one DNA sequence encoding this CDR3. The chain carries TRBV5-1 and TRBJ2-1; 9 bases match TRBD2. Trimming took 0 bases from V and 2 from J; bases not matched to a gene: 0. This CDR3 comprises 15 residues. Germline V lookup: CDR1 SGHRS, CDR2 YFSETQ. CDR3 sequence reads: CASSLGLAAYNEQFF. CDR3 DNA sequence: TGCGCCAGCAGCTTGGGACTAGCGGCCTACAATGAGCAGTTCTTC.

The CDR3 protein is CASSTRQSEKLFF. The DNA of the CDR3 is TGTGCCAGCAGCACTAGACAATCTGAAAAACTGTTTTTT. The rearrangement joins TRBV6-6 to TRBJ1-4; D gene ambiguous. Trimming left V 6 bases short and J 7 bases short, with 12 bases between. The CDR3 runs to 13 residues. The germline CDR1 and CDR2 sequences are MNHNY and SVGAGI (reference sequence).